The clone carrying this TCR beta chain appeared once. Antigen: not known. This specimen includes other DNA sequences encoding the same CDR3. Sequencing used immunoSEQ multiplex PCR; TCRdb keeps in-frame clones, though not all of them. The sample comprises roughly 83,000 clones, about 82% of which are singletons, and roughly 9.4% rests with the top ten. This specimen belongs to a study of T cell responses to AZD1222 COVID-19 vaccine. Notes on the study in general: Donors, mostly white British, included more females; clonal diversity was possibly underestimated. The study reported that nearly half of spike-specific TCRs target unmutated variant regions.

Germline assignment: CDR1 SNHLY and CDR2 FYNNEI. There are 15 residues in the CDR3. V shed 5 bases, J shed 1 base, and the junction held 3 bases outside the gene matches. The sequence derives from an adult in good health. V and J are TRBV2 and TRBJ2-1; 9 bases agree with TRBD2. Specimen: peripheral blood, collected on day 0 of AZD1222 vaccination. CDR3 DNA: TGTGCCAGCAGTCTTAGCGGGAGTTCCTACAATGAGCAGTTCTTC. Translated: CASSLSGSSYNEQFF. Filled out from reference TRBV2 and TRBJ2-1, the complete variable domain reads EPEVTQTPSHQVTQMGQEVILRCVPISNHLYFYWYRQILGQKVEFLVSFYNNEISEKSEIFDDQFSVERPDGSNFTLKIRSTKLEDSAMYFCASSLSGSSYNEQFFGPGTRLTVL.